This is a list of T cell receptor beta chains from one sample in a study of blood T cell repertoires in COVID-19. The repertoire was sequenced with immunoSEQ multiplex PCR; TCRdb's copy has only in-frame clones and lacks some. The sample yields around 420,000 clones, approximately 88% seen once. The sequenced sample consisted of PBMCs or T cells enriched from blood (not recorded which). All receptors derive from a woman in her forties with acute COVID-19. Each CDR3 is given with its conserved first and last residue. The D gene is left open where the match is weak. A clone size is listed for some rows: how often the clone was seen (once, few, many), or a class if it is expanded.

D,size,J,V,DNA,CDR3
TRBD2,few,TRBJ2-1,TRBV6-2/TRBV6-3,TGTGCCAGCAGTGGACTAGCGGGGGCGGCTGAGCAGTTCTTC,CASSGLAGAAEQFF
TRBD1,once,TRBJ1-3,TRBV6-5,TGTGCCAGCAGTTACCCCCGGGACAGGCTCAACACCATATATTTT,CASSYPRDRLNTIYF
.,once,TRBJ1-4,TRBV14,TGTGCCAGCAGCCAAGACGTTCGGGGAGAAAAACTGTTTTTT,CASSQDVRGEKLFF
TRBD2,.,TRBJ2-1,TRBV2,TGTGCCAGCAGTGCGGTCTTTGGCCTAGCGGGGGGTGAGCAGTTCTTC,CASSAVFGLAGGEQFF
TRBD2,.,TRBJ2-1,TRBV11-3,TGTGCCAGCAGTTCTAGCGGGGGGGGACACAATGAGCAGTTCTTC,CASSSSGGGHNEQFF
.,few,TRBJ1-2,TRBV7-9,TGTGCCAGCAGCTTATATAGGACAGACTATGGCTACACCTTC,CASSLYRTDYGYTF
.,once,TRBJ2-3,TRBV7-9,TGTGCCAGCAGCCTCGGGAGCACAGATACGCAGTATTTT,CASSLGSTDTQYF
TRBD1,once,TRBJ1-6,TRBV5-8,TGTGCCAGCAGCCGCATCCTTAACCGGGACAGAAATTCACCCCTCCACTTT,CASSRILNRDRNSPLHF
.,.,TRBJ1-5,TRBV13,TGTGCCAGCAGCTTAGGAATCCGGCCCCAGCATTTT,CASSLGIRPQHF
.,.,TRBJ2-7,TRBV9,TGTGCCAGCAGCGTACTTGCAGGGCTTTCCTACGAGCAGTACTTC,CASSVLAGLSYEQYF
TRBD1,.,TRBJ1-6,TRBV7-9,TGTGCCAGCAGCTTTCCGTCCACAGGGGGATCGGGGACACCCCTCCACTTT,CASSFPSTGGSGTPLHF
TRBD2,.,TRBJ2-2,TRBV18,TGTGCCAGCTCACCGTCCCTAGCGGGGTACACCGGGGAGCTGTTTTTT,CASSPSLAGYTGELFF
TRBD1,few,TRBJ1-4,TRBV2,TGTGCCAGCAGCGACCTGGACAGGAAACTGTTTTTT,CASSDLDRKLFF
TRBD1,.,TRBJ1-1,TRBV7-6,TGTGCCAGCAGCTCGGAGGACAGGACTGAAGCTTTCTTT,CASSSEDRTEAFF
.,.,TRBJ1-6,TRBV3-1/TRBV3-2,TGTGCCAGCAGCCAAGGCCGGAGGGGTTCACCCCTCCACTTT,CASSQGRRGSPLHF
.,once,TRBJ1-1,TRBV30,TGTGCCTGGAGTGTACGGAGGGCGAACACTGAAGCTTTCTTT,CAWSVRRANTEAFF
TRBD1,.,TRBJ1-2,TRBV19,TGTGCCAGTAGTCCCCGACAGGGGGCGGGGGGCTATGGCTACACCTTC,CASSPRQGAGGYGYTF
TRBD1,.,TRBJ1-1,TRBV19,TGTGCCAGTAGTAAAACGAGTGGGACAGTAAGTACTGAAGCTTTCTTT,CASSKTSGTVSTEAFF
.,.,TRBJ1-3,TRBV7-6,TGTGCCAGCAGCCCGACACTCCACGGGGGGGGAAACACCATATATTTT,CASSPTLHGGGNTIYF
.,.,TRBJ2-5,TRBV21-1,TGTGCCAGCAGCAAAGTGCACAGAAAAGAGACCCAGTACTTC,CASSKVHRKETQYF
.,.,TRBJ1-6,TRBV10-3,TGTGCCATCAGTGAGTCGCGGGTTAGTGATTCACCCCTCCACTTT,CAISESRVSDSPLHF
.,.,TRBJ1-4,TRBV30,TGTGCCTGGAGTCGGGGGAATGAAAAACTGTTTTTT,CAWSRGNEKLFF
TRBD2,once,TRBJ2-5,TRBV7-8,TGTGCCAGCAGCCGTATAGCGGGGGGCTACTCGACGACCCAGTACTTC,CASSRIAGGYSTTQYF
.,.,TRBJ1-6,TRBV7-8,TGTGCCAGCAGCTTAGGCAGGGCTACTTATAATTCACCCCTCCACTTT,CASSLGRATYNSPLHF
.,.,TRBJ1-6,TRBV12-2,TGTGCAAGTCGCCCCAAGGCAGGGGCAAATTCACCCCTCCACTTT,CASRPKAGANSPLHF
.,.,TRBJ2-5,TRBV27,TGTGCCAGTCGCGGGTGGGCCCAAGAGACCCAGTACTTC,CASRGWAQETQYF
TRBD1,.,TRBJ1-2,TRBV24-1,TGTGCCACCAGTGAGGCCGGGACAGGGAGTAATGGCTACACCTTC,CATSEAGTGSNGYTF
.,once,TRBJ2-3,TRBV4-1,TGCGCCAGCAGCCAAGTCGGGGTAAGGAGGGGAGGAGATACGCAGTATTTT,CASSQVGVRRGGDTQYF
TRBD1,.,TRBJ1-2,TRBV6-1,TGTGCCAGCAGTGAAGGGCCAGGACAGGGGGCTAGGGGCTACACCTTC,CASSEGPGQGARGYTF
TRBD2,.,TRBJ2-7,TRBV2,TGTGCCAGCAAGGGACTAGCGGGGGGTAACGAGCAGTACTTC,CASKGLAGGNEQYF
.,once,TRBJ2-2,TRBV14,TGTGCCAGCAGCATGGCTTCGGAGCTGTTTTTT,CASSMASELFF
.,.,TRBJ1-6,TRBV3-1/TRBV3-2,TGTGCCAGCAGCCAGCGGGGGGCTAATAATTCACCCCTCCACTTT,CASSQRGANNSPLHF
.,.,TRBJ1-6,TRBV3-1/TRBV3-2,TGTGCCAGCAGCCCCAAGGAGGGGAATTCACCCCTCCACTTT,CASSPKEGNSPLHF
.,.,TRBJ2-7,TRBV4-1,TGCGCCAGCAGCCAAACGGACTGGTACGAGCAGTACTTC,CASSQTDWYEQYF
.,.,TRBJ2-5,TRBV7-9,TGTGCCAGCAGCTATCCGGGAGCCCAAGAGACCCAGTACTTC,CASSYPGAQETQYF
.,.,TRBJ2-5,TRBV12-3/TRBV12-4,TGTGCCAGCTGCCAGATGGGCGGGGCCCAGTACTTC,CASCQMGGAQYF
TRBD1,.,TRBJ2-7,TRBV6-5,TGTGCCAGCAGTTCGAGCCGGACAGGGCGTCGCGAGCAGTACTTC,CASSSSRTGRREQYF
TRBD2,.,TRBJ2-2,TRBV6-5,TGTGCCAGTAGCGGGGGGGCTTCAGCCGGGGAGCTGTTTTTT,CASSGGASAGELFF
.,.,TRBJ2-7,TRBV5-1,TGCGCCAGCAGCTCCCAGGGGCAGCACGAGCAGTACTTC,CASSSQGQHEQYF
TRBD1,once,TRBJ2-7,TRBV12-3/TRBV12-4,TGTGCCAGCAGCCTGGGACAGGGTAACGAGCAGTACTTC,CASSLGQGNEQYF
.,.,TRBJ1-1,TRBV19,TGTGCCAGTAGTATTCCGGGGGGCGGCACTGAAGCTTTCTTT,CASSIPGGGTEAFF
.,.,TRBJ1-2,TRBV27,TGTGCCAGCTACCGTCCAGGTAGCGGTGGCTACACCTTC,CASYRPGSGGYTF
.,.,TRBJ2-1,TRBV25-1,TGTGCCACCCACCCCCCGGACGGGGGAATGGGCTACAATGAGCAGTTCTTC,CATHPPDGGMGYNEQFF
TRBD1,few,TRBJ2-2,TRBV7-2,TGTGCCAGCAGCCGTATAATGGGACAGGCCCAGGAGCTGTTTTTT,CASSRIMGQAQELFF
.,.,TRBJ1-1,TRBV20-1,TGCAGTGCTAGCCGGGACTTTGAAGCTTTCTTT,CSASRDFEAFF
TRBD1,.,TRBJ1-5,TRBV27,TGTGCCAGCAGCCCGAGACAGGGGGCTCAGCCCCAGCATTTT,CASSPRQGAQPQHF
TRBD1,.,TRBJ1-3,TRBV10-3,TGTGCCATCAGTGACGTGACAGGGACCTCTGGAAACACCATATATTTT,CAISDVTGTSGNTIYF